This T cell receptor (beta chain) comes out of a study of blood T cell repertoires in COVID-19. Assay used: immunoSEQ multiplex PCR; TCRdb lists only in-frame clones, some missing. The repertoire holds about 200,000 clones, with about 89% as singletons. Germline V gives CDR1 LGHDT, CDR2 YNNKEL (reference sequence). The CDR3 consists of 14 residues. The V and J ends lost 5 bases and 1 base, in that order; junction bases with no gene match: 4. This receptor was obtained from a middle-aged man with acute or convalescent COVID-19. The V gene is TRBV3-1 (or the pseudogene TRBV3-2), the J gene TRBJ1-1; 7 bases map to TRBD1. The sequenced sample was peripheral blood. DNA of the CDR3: TGTGCCAGCAGCTTCGGGACAGCGAACACTGAAGCTTTCTTT. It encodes CASSFGTANTEAFF.